A selection of T cell receptor beta chains follows, all from one sample in a study of CXCR3-negative and CXCR3-positive naive CD8 T cells. TCRdb re-called the 5' RACE reads and gives one entry per CDR3 protein, without DNA. The specimen's table records 50,000 to 65,000 distinct CDR3 sequences. The sequenced sample consisted of naive CXCR3+ CD8+ T cells from blood. These receptors were taken from a human donor in good health. Some clones in this sample may be carry-over from other donors' samples. The CDR3 runs from the conserved cysteine through the conserved F or W.

v_call,j_call,cdr3_aa
TRBV29-1,TRBJ2-7,CSVEDQRDSSYEQYF
TRBV29-1,TRBJ1-2,CSGGGDRYGYTF
TRBV29-1,TRBJ2-7,CSVERTGDGEQYF
TRBV7-2,TRBJ2-1,CASQTSGGSSYNEQFF
TRBV9,TRBJ2-1,CASSNSGGYNEQFF
TRBV9,TRBJ1-1,CASSVATMGGTEAFF
TRBV7-9,TRBJ1-1,CASSLYTEAFF
TRBV27,TRBJ2-3,CASSLSGGAPDTQYF
TRBV7-7,TRBJ2-2,CASSLGTGTVETGELFF
TRBV6-5,TRBJ1-2,CASSYSPYAIGYTF
TRBV20-1,TRBJ2-7,CSAIAGDAYEQYF
TRBV9,TRBJ2-5,CASSGGADSETQYF
TRBV6-1,TRBJ2-1,CASRWRGHLDNEQFF
TRBV7-6,TRBJ2-7,CASSPGAAGNRYEQYF
TRBV7-3,TRBJ2-1,CASSFAGGRNEQFF
TRBV7-8,TRBJ2-1,CASSSTVSSYNEQFF
TRBV25-1,TRBJ1-1,CASSEGVNTEAFF
TRBV6-4,TRBJ2-3,CASSVGGTPGDTRYF
TRBV4-1,TRBJ2-7,CASRPEDRGFYEQYF
TRBV4-3,TRBJ2-6,CASSRGGDSGANVLTF
TRBV7-9,TRBJ1-1,CASSEYSLVNTEAFF
TRBV29-1,TRBJ2-2,CSVGGGASFANTGELFF
TRBV7-9,TRBJ2-7,CASRPDEAYEQYF
TRBV7-9,TRBJ2-1,CASSLNSGSGYNEQFF
TRBV19,TRBJ1-4,CAALDRANEKLFF
TRBV7-2,TRBJ2-1,CASSLSGGFNEQFF
TRBV6-2/TRBV6-3,TRBJ1-1,CASSWDREDTEAFF
TRBV7-9,TRBJ1-1,CASSEYKSGTEAFF
TRBV29-1,TRBJ2-5,CSVELAGGEETQYF
TRBV28,TRBJ1-5,CASSLGTYSNQPQHF
TRBV15,TRBJ2-7,CATSPQTGSAYEQYF
TRBV29-1,TRBJ2-7,CSALGISGGYEQYF
TRBV11-2,TRBJ2-1,CASSPRWGGNEQFF
TRBV14,TRBJ2-1,CASSQDLGLQGAAEQFF
TRBV28,TRBJ2-3,CASSPRLVDTQYF
TRBV10-3,TRBJ2-1,CATAMGGNSYNEQFF
TRBV2,TRBJ2-2,CASRGQGSGELFF
TRBV29-1,TRBJ2-1,CSVEAGTEYNEQFF
TRBV21-1,TRBJ2-7,CASSEDSGSYEQYF
TRBV28,TRBJ2-7,CASSLEADSYEQYF
TRBV7-2,TRBJ2-1,CASRTGGYNEQFF